These 9 T cell receptor beta chains originate from one sample sequenced in a study of blood T cell repertoires in COVID-19. Sequencing used immunoSEQ multiplex PCR; TCRdb keeps in-frame clones, though not all of them. This repertoire shows about 87,000 clones, approximately 86% found once; its top ten account for approximately 3%. The sequencing input was peripheral blood. The receptor source for this set is a woman of 80 years or more with COVID-19, enrolled during active disease.

The chain couples TRBV7-2 to TRBJ1-4; D is unclear. V was pared by 1 base and J by 5 bases, with 8 bases between. The CDR3 consists of 14 residues. CDR1 SGHTA and CDR2 FQGNSA come from the germline V gene. The CDR3 nucleotides are TGTGCCAGCAGCTTAGGGCCCCGCAATGAAAAACTGTTTTTT. Translated, it gives CASSLGPRNEKLFF.

The J gene is TRBJ2-1, the V gene TRBV7-2; D may be TRBD1 (5 bases). This CDR3 region has 15 residues. Deletions cut 3 bases from V and 6 bases from J, with 15 bases between. Germline V lookup: CDR1 SGHTA, CDR2 FQGNSA. The CDR3 DNA reads as TGTGCCAGCAGCTTGGGGCCCCTTCGATTCAATGAGCAGTTCTTC. This sequence encodes CASSLGPLRFNEQFF.

In its sample, this clone was seen once. This chain connects TRBV18 to TRBJ2-2, with 11 bases that match TRBD2. The CDR3 is 16 amino acids. Trimming removed 4 bases from V and 0 bases from J; junction bases left unmatched: 1. Germline values: CDR1 KGHSH, CDR2 LQKENI. The CDR3 region is CASSQTSGTNTGELFF. CDR3 nucleotides: TGTGCCAGCTCACAGACTAGCGGGACGAACACCGGGGAGCTGTTTTTT.

The genes are TRBV4-2 and TRBJ1-4; D ambiguous. This CDR3 is built from 13 residues. Per germline, CDR1 LGHNA and CDR2 YNFKEQ. With 4 bases removed from V and 4 bases from J, the gap between germline ends came to 7 bases. CDR3 sequence: CASSRHDNEKLFF. The CDR3 DNA sequence: TGTGCCAGCAGCCGACACGATAATGAAAAACTGTTTTTT.

The rearrangement uses TRBV7-2 and TRBJ1-1; D unclear. V was pared by 2 bases and J by 3 bases, with 10 bases between. Germline V gene sequence: CDR1 SGHTA, CDR2 FQGNSA. The CDR3 spans 14 residues. The CDR3, as DNA: TGTGCCAGCAGCTTATTGCGGTTCGACACTGAAGCTTTCTTT. This codes for CASSLLRFDTEAFF. Complete variable domain (other parts from reference TRBV7-2 and TRBJ1-1): GAGVSQSPSNKVTEKGKDVELRCDPISGHTALYWYRQSLGQGLEFLIYFQGNSAPDKSGLPSDRFSAERTGGSVSTLTIQRTQQEDSAVYLCASSLLRFDTEAFFGQGTRLTVV.

V is TRBV7-2 and J is TRBJ1-6; possible D gene TRBD1, 5 bases. The V end was cut by 6 bases, the J end by 8 bases, with 11 bases between. The CDR3 covers 13 residues. CDR1 and CDR2 (germline): SGHTA, FQGNSA. CDR3 amino acids: CASRWGADSPLHF. The DNA for the CDR3 is TGTGCCAGCAGATGGGGCGCGGATTCACCCCTCCACTTT.

This chain links TRBV5-1 with TRBJ1-5, with unresolved D. Germline CDR1 is SGHRS and CDR2 is YFSETQ. This CDR3 spans 14 amino acids. With 0 bases removed from V and 2 bases from J, the gap between germline ends came to 6 bases. The CDR3 is CASSLVSGNQPQHF. CDR3 in DNA: TGCGCCAGCAGCTTGGTTAGCGGCAATCAGCCCCAGCATTTT.

The V gene is TRBV15, the J gene TRBJ2-2; 8 bases align to TRBD1. CDR1 and CDR2 from the germline V gene are LNHNV and YYDKDF (reference sequence). V gave up 4 bases and J gave up 0 bases; unmatched junction bases: 7. The CDR3 extends over 17 amino acids. CDR3 loop: CATSIGGTGPNTGELFF. In DNA form, the CDR3 reads TGTGCCACCAGCATCGGTGGGACAGGACCGAACACCGGGGAGCTGTTTTTT.

This chain uses TRBV27 with TRBJ2-5; 8 nucleotides match TRBD1. The CDR3 is 13 residues long. J gave up 5 bases and V 4 bases, and 3 bases lay outside the gene matches. Germline V lookup: CDR1 MNHEY, CDR2 SMNVEV (reference sequence). CDR3 in amino acids: CASSYRGMETQYF. The CDR3 bases are TGTGCCAGCAGTTACAGGGGGATGGAGACCCAGTACTTC.